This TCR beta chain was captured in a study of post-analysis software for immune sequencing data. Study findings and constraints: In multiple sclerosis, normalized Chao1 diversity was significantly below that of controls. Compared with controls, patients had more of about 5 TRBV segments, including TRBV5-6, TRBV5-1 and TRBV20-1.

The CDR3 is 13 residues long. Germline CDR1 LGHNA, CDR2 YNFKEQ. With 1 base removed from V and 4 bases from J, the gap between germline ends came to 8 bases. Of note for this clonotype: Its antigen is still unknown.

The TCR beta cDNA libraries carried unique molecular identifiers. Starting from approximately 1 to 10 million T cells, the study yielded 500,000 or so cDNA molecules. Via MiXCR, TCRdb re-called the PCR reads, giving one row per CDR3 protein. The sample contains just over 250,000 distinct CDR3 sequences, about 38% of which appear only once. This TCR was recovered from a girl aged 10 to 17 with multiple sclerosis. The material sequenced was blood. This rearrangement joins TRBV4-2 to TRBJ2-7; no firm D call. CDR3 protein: CASSQGGDYEQYF. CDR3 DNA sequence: TGTGCCAGCAGCCAAGGGGGTGATTACGAGCAGTACTTC.